The next 16 T cell receptor beta chains were all read from a single sample in a study of response to subunit inactivated influenza vaccine. MiXCR was run by TCRdb on the RT-PCR reads, yielding one entry per CDR3 protein. The sample yields 450,000 to 500,000 distinct CDR3 sequences, approximately 11% seen once. The starting material was PBMCs from blood, obtained 45 days after vaccination. These receptors all come from a man aged 45-60 years who received an inactivated influenza vaccine.

The rearrangement uses TRBV11-2 and TRBJ1-3; 7 bases map to TRBD1. Germline CDR1 reads SGHAT; CDR2 reads FQNNGV. The junction had 4 bases not matched to a gene; V was cut back by 5 bases and J by 0 bases. This CDR3 region has 15 residues. The DNA for the CDR3 is TGTGCCAGCAGCCCGGGACAGAGCTCTGGAAACACCATATATTTT. Amino acid sequence: CASSPGQSSGNTIYF.

The CDR3 DNA reads as TGTGCCACCAGCTCTAACGAGTTACAGCAGTACTTC. This codes for CATSSNELQQYF. The chain uses TRBV15 and TRBJ2-7, with D uncertain. Per germline, CDR1 LNHNV and CDR2 YYDKDF (reference sequence). The V and J ends lost 5 bases and 8 bases respectively, with 13 bases between them. This CDR3 has 12 amino acids.

The chain couples TRBV20-1 to TRBJ2-2; perhaps TRBD1 as D (5 bases). Germline-derived CDR1 and CDR2 are DFQATT and SNEGSKA (reference sequence). The CDR3 spans 15 residues. The V end lost 1 base, the J end lost 3 bases, and 12 bases lay between the germline ends. CDR3 loop: CSARASRADTGELFF. DNA of the CDR3: TGCAGTGCTAGAGCTTCCAGGGCGGACACCGGGGAGCTGTTTTTT.

This clonotype was found a few times. V gene TRBV3-1 combines with J gene TRBJ1-1; weak D call: TRBD1 (6 bases). Germline V lookup: CDR1 LGHDT, CDR2 YNNKEL (reference sequence). The CDR3 covers 15 residues. Trimming stripped 1 base from V and 0 bases from J, with 9 bases between. CDR3: CASSQAGTLNTEAFF. CDR3 nucleotide sequence: TGTGCCAGCAGCCAAGCCGGGACACTGAACACTGAAGCTTTCTTT.

This clonotype was picked up a small number of times. The V call is TRBV5-1, the J call TRBJ1-2; D gene unclear. The ends were cut back, 2 bases at V and 1 base at J, with 6 bases in the middle. This CDR3 region has 13 residues. Germline CDR1 is SGHRS and CDR2 is YFSETQ. The CDR3 sequence: CASSLQNNYGYTF. In DNA form, the CDR3 reads TGCGCCAGCAGCTTACAGAATAACTATGGCTACACCTTC.

This clonotype was recorded a few times. The chain carries TRBV2 and TRBJ1-5; possible D gene TRBD1, 6 bases. V dropped 5 bases and J dropped 0 bases, with 17 bases sitting between them. The CDR3 contains 17 residues. CDR1 is SNHLY, CDR2 FYNNEI, per germline. This CDR3 reads CASSLRPGHLSNQPQHF. CDR3 nucleotide sequence: TGTGCCAGCAGTCTTCGTCCGGGACACCTTAGCAATCAGCCCCAGCATTTT.

As regards this clonotype: The junction departs from germline at one end; a sequencing error may be responsible. This chain joins TRBV20-1 and TRBJ2-2, with 8 positions matching TRBD1. This CDR3 region has 16 residues. The germline CDR1 and CDR2 sequences are DFQATT and SNEGSKA (reference sequence). The CDR3 DNA reads as TGCTGTGCTAGAGATCTAAGACAGGGACAGGCCGGGGAGCTGTTTTTT. This translates into CCARDLRQGQAGELFF.

The gene calls are TRBV7-6 and TRBJ2-1; tentative D call: TRBD1 (5 bases). This CDR3 contains 16 residues. Trimming stripped 1 base from V and 0 bases from J, with 10 bases between. Germline V gene sequence: CDR1 SGHVS, CDR2 FNYEAQ. The CDR3 DNA reads TGTGCCAGCAGCTTAGTCCCAGGGCCCTCCTACAATGAGCAGTTCTTC. Translation gives CASSLVPGPSYNEQFF.

The chain uses TRBV13 and TRBJ2-1, with D possibly TRBD2 on 7 matching bases. The CDR3 has 17 amino acids. V lost 5 bases and J lost 14, with 31 bases in between. Germline lookup yields CDR1 PRHDT and CDR2 FYEKMQ (reference sequence). The CDR3 is CASSQRGGNVAGLGEFF. The DNA for the CDR3 is TGTGCCAGCAGCCAAAGGGGGGGTAATGTGGCAGGGTTAGGGGAGTTCTTC.

This clonotype was recorded a few times. The chain combines TRBV7-6 with TRBJ1-1, with D hard to call. CDR1 and CDR2 from the germline V gene are SGHVS and FNYEAQ. Between the trimmed V and J ends, which lost 0 bases and 1 base, there was a span of 15 bases. The CDR3 spans 17 residues. The CDR3 nucleotides read TGTGCCAGCAGCTTAGCGGCTCACCACTCTCAGAACACTGAAGCTTTCTTT. Its protein is CASSLAAHHSQNTEAFF. Variable domain in full (rest from reference TRBV7-6 and TRBJ1-1): GAGVSQSPRYKVTKRGQDVALRCDPISGHVSLYWYRQALGQGPEFLTYFNYEAQQDKSGLPNDRFSAERPEGSISTLTIQRTEQRDSAMYRCASSLAAHHSQNTEAFFGQGTRLTVV.

This clonotype was picked up a small number of times. The V and J genes are TRBV12-3 or TRBV12-4 and TRBJ2-3; 11 positions agree with TRBD1. V dropped 7 bases and J dropped 3; count of bases not matched to a gene: 6. The CDR3 contains 15 residues. This chain's CDR3 is CASTPGTGGTDTQYF. The DNA for the CDR3 is TGTGCCAGCACCCCTGGGACAGGGGGGACAGATACGCAGTATTTT.

In its sample, this clonotype was seen a few times. The CDR3 is CATSLRASVRNEQFF. The CDR3 nucleotides read TGTGCCACCAGCTTGCGGGCCTCGGTGCGGAATGAGCAGTTCTTC. The V gene is TRBV15, the J gene TRBJ2-1, with D perhaps TRBD2 (5 bases). The CDR3 extends over 15 amino acids. Trimming shortened V by 5 bases and J by 7 bases, and 18 bases separated the two germline ends. Per germline, CDR1 LNHNV and CDR2 YYDKDF (reference sequence).

This chain links TRBV13 with TRBJ1-2; no firm D call. The CDR3 is 15 amino acids. Germline values: CDR1 PRHDT, CDR2 FYEKMQ (reference sequence). The V end was cut by 6 bases, the J end by 4 bases, with 18 bases between. The CDR3 is CASRWGGPGSYGYTF. For the CDR3, the DNA is TGTGCCAGCAGATGGGGAGGCCCGGGGAGCTATGGCTACACCTTC.

This chain joins TRBV2 and TRBJ1-2, with 10 bases lining up with TRBD1. V trimming: 7 bases; J trimming: 6 bases; junction bases outside the gene matches: 8. The V gene's germline CDR1 is SNHLY and CDR2 FYNNEI. CDR3 size: 14 residues. CDR3 sequence: CASKGDRGADGYTF. The CDR3 bases are TGTGCCAGCAAAGGGGACAGGGGAGCCGATGGCTACACCTTC. Together with reference TRBV2 and TRBJ1-2, the CDR3 gives the full variable domain: EPEVTQTPSHQVTQMGQEVILRCVPISNHLYFYWYRQILGQKVEFLVSFYNNEISEKSEIFDDQFSVERPDGSNFTLKIRSTKLEDSAMYFCASKGDRGADGYTFGSGTRLTVV.

This clonotype was seen a handful of times. V is TRBV7-9 and J is TRBJ2-4; D perhaps matches TRBD2 (5 bases). With 3 bases removed from V and 8 bases from J, the gap between germline ends came to 20 bases. The CDR3 length is 16 residues. The germline gives CDR1 SEHNR, CDR2 FQNEAQ (reference sequence). The CDR3: CASSFPFGGPSDIQYF. The CDR3 DNA reads TGTGCCAGCAGCTTTCCGTTCGGAGGACCCTCTGACATTCAGTACTTC.

This clonotype has only one observation. Its ends do not fully match the called genes, so a read error is possible. This chain links TRBV9 with TRBJ2-3, with unresolved D. The germline gives CDR1 SGDLS, CDR2 YYNGEE. The CDR3 covers 13 residues. The CDR3 is CASSDGTADAQYF. CDR3 nucleotides: TGTGCCAGCAGCGATGGTACCGCAGATGCGCAGTATTTT.